This is a list of T cell receptor beta chains from one sample in a study of cytomegalovirus exposure and HLA in healthy donors. Profiling relied on immunoSEQ multiplex PCR, and the TCRdb table lists in-frame clones only, not all of them. The sample has about 190,000 clones; around 77% are singletons. Sequencing input: PBMCs. The source of these receptors is a woman between 18 and 29 years old in good health and CMV-seronegative. Both conserved end residues are trimmed from each CDR3.

v_call,j_call,cdr3_aa
TRBV15,NA,ATSSPGQGPYEQY
TRBV5-1,TRBJ2-1,ASSFIAVRRLNEQF
TRBV4-3,TRBJ2-4,ASSQVGLQAKNIQY
TRBV25-1,TRBJ1-4,ASSELGQGYEKLF
TRBV6-7,TRBJ2-7,ASSYHSGTGRREQY
TRBV18,TRBJ1-4,ASSGQGGTNEKLF
TRBV2,TRBJ1-4,ASSDRVANEKLF
TRBV7-3,TRBJ2-1,ASSFNGLAGLPYNEQF
TRBV19,TRBJ1-1,ASSMGGTEAF
TRBV5-1,TRBJ1-1,ASSSDTGDGYTEAF
TRBV6-5,TRBJ1-2,ASRANYGYT
TRBV7-9,TRBJ2-7,ASSPAGGYEQY
TRBV30,TRBJ2-5,AWSGPPTGAQETQY
TRBV2,TRBJ1-1,ASSEDRETEAF
TRBV7-8,TRBJ2-7,ASSPRFRDRESYEQY
TRBV30,TRBJ2-7,AWSAHTAEVREQY
TRBV18,TRBJ2-1,ASSLQGNEQF
TRBV18,TRBJ1-4,ASSPNRGTNEKLF
TRBV6-5,TRBJ2-7,ASRPQGALSYEQY
TRBV28,TRBJ2-1,ASSPRRDNEQF
TRBV9,TRBJ2-5,ASNPTDLQETQY
TRBV6-1,TRBJ2-7,ASSPFYEQY
TRBV29-1,TRBJ2-3,SVEIVSSPTDTQY
TRBV28,TRBJ1-4,ASSRGGLGPNEKLF
TRBV4-2,TRBJ2-3,ASSQEKRGTDTQY
TRBV6-1,TRBJ2-5,ASSEVPGLAGGRQETQY
TRBV10-3,TRBJ1-1,AISRQGAYTEAF
TRBV2,TRBJ2-1,ASERRSSYNEQF
TRBV28,TRBJ1-2,ASSFLYGYT
TRBV19,TRBJ1-4,ASSRGGLDEKLF
TRBV6-6,TRBJ2-2,ASSYSGLDTGELF
TRBV19,TRBJ1-1,ASNPRQRNTEAF
TRBV7-3,TRBJ2-1,ASSLGGQLAYNEQF
TRBV2,TRBJ2-7,ASQSGSGGTYEQY
TRBV28,TRBJ2-3,ASSSTGATPDTQY
TRBV20-1,TRBJ1-2,SAMGQESYT
TRBV29-1,TRBJ2-7,SVEATRQGRNYEQY
TRBV5-6,TRBJ2-7,ASSLPQGFHEQY
TRBV27,TRBJ1-1,ASSIYGQWDTEAF
TRBV11-3,TRBJ2-1,ASSLQGAYNEQF
TRBV5-4,TRBJ2-5,ASSSFSGTPQETQY
TRBV19,TRBJ1-1,ASSIRNGAGGTEAF
TRBV29-1,TRBJ2-7,SVPGSYEQY
TRBV10-3,TRBJ1-1,AISESRAGPNTEAF
TRBV5-1,TRBJ2-3,ASSYLTSGSPDTQY
TRBV4-1,TRBJ1-1,ASSQGTWGNRAF
TRBV15,TRBJ1-6,ATSRVPPDSPLH
TRBV30,TRBJ1-2,AWSANTGKGVQGYT
TRBV27,TRBJ2-7,ASSLSPTGGGEQY
TRBV6-5,TRBJ2-7,ASSYWASGRNEQY
TRBV5-6,TRBJ1-1,ASSGTTGVGTEAF
TRBV7-2,TRBJ2-3,ASSLTYTDTQY
TRBV19,TRBJ1-5,ASSIGLHRQPQH
TRBV7-2,TRBJ1-2,ASSWPGRGIYGYT